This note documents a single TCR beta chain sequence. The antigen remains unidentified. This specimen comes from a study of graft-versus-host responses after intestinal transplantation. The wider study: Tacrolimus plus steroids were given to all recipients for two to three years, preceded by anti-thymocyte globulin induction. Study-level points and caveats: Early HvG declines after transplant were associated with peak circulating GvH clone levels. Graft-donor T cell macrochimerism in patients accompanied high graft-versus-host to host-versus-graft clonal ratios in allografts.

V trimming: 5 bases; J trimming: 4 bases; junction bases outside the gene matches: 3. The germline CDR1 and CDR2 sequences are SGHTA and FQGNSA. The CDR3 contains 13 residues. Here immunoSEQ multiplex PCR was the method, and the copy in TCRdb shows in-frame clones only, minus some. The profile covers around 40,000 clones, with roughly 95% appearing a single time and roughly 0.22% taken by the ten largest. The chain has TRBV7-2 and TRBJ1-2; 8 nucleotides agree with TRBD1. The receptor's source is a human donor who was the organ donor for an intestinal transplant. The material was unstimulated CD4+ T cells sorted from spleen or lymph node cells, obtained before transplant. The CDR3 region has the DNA TGTGCCAGCAGCCCAGGGGGCGGCTATGGCTACACCTTC. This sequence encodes CASSPGGGYGYTF. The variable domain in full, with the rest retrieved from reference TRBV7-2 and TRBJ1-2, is GAGVSQSPSNKVTEKGKDVELRCDPISGHTALYWYRQSLGQGLEFLIYFQGNSAPDKSGLPSDRFSAERTGGSVSTLTIQRTQQEDSAVYLCASSPGGGYGYTFGSGTRLTVV.